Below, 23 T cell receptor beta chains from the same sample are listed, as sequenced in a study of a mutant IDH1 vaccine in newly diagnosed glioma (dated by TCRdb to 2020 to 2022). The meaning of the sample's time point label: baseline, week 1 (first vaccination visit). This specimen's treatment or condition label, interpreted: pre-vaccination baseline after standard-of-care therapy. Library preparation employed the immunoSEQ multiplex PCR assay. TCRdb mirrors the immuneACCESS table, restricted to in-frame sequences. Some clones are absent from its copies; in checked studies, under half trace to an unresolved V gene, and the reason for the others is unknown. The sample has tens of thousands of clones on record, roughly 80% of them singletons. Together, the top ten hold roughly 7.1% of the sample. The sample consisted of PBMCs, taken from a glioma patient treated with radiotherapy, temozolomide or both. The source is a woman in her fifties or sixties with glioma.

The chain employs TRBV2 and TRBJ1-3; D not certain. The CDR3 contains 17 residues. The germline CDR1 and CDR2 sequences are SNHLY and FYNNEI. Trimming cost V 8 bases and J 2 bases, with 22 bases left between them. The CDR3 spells CASANLAGRSTGNTIYF. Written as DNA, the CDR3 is TGTGCCAGCGCTAACCTGGCGGGGAGAAGTACTGGAAACACCATATATTTT. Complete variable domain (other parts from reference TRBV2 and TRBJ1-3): EPEVTQTPSHQVTQMGQEVILRCVPISNHLYFYWYRQILGQKVEFLVSFYNNEISEKSEIFDDQFSVERPDGSNFTLKIRSTKLEDSAMYFCASANLAGRSTGNTIYFGEGSWLTVV.

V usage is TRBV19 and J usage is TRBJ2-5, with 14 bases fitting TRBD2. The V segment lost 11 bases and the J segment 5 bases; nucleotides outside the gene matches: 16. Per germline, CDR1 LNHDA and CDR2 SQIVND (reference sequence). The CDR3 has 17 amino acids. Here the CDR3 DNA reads TGTGCCGGACGACTAGCGGGGGGGCCGATATTATGTGAGACCCAGTACTTC. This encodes CAGRLAGGPILCETQYF.

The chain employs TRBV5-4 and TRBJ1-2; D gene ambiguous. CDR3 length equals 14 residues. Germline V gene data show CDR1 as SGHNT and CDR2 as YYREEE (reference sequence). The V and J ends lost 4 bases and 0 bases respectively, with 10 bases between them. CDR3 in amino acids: CASSVSVANYGYTF. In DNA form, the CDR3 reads TGTGCCAGCAGCGTCAGCGTAGCTAACTATGGCTACACCTTC.

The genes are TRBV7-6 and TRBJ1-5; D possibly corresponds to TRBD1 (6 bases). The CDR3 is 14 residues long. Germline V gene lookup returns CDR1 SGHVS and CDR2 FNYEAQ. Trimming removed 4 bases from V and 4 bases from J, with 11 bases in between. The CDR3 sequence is CASSSLDSNQPQHF. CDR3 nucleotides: TGTGCCAGCAGCTCCCTGGACAGTAATCAGCCCCAGCATTTT. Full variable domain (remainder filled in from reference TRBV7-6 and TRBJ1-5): GAGVSQSPRYKVTKRGQDVALRCDPISGHVSLYWYRQALGQGPEFLTYFNYEAQQDKSGLPNDRFSAERPEGSISTLTIQRTEQRDSAMYRCASSSLDSNQPQHFGDGTRLSIL.

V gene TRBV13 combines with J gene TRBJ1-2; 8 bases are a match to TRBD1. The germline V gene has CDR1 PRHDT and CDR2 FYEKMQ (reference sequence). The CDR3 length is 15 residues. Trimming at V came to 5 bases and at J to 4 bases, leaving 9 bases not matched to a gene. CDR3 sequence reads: CASSPGTGRVYGYTF. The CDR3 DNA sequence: TGTGCCAGCAGCCCCGGGACAGGTAGGGTCTATGGCTACACCTTC.

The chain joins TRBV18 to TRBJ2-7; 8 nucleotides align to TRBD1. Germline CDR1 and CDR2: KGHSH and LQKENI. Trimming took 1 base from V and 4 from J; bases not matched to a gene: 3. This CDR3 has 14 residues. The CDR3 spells CASSPRDRPYEQYF. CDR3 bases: TGTGCCAGCTCACCACGGGACAGGCCATACGAGCAGTACTTC. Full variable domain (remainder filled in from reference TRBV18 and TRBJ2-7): NAGVMQNPRHLVRRRGQEARLRCSPMKGHSHVYWYRQLPEEGLKFMVYLQKENIIDESGMPKERFSAEFPKEGPSILRIQQVVRGDSAAYFCASSPRDRPYEQYFGPGTRLTVT.

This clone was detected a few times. The CDR3 loop is CASSQEAGNTEAFF. CDR3 in DNA: TGCGCCAGCAGCCAAGAGGCAGGGAACACTGAAGCTTTCTTT. The rearrangement links TRBV4-3 to TRBJ1-1; D is unclear. The CDR3 consists of 14 residues. The V gene's germline CDR1 is LGHNA and CDR2 YSLEER. Deletions cut 0 bases from V and 1 base from J, with 6 bases between.

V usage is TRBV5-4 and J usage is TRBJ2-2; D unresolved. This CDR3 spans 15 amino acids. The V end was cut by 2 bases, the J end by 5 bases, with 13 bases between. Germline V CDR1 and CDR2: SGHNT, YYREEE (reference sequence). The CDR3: CASSLSGRITGELFF. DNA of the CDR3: TGTGCCAGCAGCTTAAGTGGGCGGATAACCGGGGAGCTGTTTTTT.

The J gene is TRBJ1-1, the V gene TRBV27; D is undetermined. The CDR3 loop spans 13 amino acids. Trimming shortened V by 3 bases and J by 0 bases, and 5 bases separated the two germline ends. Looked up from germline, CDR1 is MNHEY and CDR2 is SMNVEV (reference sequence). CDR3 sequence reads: CASSFTMNTEAFF. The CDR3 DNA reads TGTGCCAGCAGTTTTACTATGAACACTGAAGCTTTCTTT.

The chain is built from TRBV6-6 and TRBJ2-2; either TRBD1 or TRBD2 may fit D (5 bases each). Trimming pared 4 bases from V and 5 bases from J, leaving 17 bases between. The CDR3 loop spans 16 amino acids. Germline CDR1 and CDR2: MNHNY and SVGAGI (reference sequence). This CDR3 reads CASSSSGQGRTGELFF. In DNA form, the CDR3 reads TGTGCCAGCAGTTCCTCGGGGCAGGGCCGGACCGGGGAGCTGTTTTTT.

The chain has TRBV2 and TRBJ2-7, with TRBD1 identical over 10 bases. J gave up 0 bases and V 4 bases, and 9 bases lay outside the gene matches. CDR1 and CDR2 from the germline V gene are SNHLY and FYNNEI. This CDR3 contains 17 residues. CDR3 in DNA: TGTGCCAGCAGTGTCCCGGGACAGGGGTTGGTCTCCTACGAGCAGTACTTC. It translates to CASSVPGQGLVSYEQYF. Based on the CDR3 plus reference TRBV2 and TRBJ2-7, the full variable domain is EPEVTQTPSHQVTQMGQEVILRCVPISNHLYFYWYRQILGQKVEFLVSFYNNEISEKSEIFDDQFSVERPDGSNFTLKIRSTKLEDSAMYFCASSVPGQGLVSYEQYFGPGTRLTVT.

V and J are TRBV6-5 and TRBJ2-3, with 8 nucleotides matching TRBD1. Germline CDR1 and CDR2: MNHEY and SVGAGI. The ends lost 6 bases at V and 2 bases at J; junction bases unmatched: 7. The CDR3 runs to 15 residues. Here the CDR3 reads CASRHGQGFTDTQYF. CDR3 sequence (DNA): TGTGCCAGCAGACACGGACAGGGCTTCACAGATACGCAGTATTTT.

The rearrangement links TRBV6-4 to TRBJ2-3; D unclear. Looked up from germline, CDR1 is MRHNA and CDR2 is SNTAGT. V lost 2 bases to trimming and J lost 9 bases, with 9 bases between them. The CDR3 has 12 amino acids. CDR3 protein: CASSDGEDTQYF. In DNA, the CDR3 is TGTGCCAGCAGTGACGGGGAAGACACGCAGTATTTT.

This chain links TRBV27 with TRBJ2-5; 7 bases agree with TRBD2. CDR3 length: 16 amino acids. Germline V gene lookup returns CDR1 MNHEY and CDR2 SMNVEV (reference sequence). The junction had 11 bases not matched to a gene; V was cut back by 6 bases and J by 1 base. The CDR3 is CASSLYSAGSQETQYF. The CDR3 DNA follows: TGTGCCAGCAGCCTGTATTCAGCGGGGTCCCAAGAGACCCAGTACTTC.

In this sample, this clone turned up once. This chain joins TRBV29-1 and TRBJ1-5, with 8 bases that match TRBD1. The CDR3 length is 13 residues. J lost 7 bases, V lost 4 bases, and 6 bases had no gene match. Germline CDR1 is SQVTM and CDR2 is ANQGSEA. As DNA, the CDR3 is TGCAGCGTTGCAGGGGGCGTGGGACAGCCCCAGCATTTT. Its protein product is CSVAGGVGQPQHF.

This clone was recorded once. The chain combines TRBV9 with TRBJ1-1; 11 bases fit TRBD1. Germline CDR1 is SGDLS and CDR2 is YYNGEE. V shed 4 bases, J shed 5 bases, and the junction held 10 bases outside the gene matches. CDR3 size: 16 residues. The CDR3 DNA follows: TGTGCCAGCAGCCTCCCACCCGGGACAGGGGGGACTGAAGCTTTCTTT. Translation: CASSLPPGTGGTEAFF. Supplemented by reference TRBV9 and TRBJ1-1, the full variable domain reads DSGVTQTPKHLITATGQRVTLRCSPRSGDLSVYWYQQSLDQGLQFLIQYYNGEERAKGNILERFSAQQFPDLHSELNLSSLELGDSALYFCASSLPPGTGGTEAFFGQGTRLTVV.

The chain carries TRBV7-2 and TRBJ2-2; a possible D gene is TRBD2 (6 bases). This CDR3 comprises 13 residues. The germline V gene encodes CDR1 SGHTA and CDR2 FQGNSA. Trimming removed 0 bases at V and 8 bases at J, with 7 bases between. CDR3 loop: CASSLAGGGELFF. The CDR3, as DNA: TGTGCCAGCAGCTTAGCGGGGGGAGGGGAGCTGTTTTTT. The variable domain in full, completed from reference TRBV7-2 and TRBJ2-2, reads GAGVSQSPSNKVTEKGKDVELRCDPISGHTALYWYRQSLGQGLEFLIYFQGNSAPDKSGLPSDRFSAERTGGSVSTLTIQRTQQEDSAVYLCASSLAGGGELFFGEGSRLTVL.

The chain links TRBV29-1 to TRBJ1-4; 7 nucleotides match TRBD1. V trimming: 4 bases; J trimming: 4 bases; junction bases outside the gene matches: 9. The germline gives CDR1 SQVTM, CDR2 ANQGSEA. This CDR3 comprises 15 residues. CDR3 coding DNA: TGCAGCGTTGGAGACGCCCCAGGGGGTAATGAAAAACTGTTTTTT. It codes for CSVGDAPGGNEKLFF.

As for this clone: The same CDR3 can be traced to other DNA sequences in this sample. In nucleotides, the CDR3 is TGTGCCAGCAGCGCGAGAGACACTGAAGCTTTCTTT. Amino acid sequence: CASSARDTEAFF. V and J are TRBV7-9 and TRBJ1-1; D unresolved. CDR1 SEHNR and CDR2 FQNEAQ come from the germline V gene (reference sequence). V shed 5 bases and J shed 3 bases, with 7 bases lying between them. This CDR3 is built from 12 residues.

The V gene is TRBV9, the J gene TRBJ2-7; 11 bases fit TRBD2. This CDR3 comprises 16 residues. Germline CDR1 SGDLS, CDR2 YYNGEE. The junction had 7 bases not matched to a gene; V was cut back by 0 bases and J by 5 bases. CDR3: CASSVELAGGKNEQYF. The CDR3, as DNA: TGTGCCAGCAGCGTAGAATTAGCGGGGGGGAAAAACGAGCAGTACTTC.

The CDR3 region is CASSYGTRNNEQFF. The CDR3, as DNA: TGTGCCAGCAGTTACGGGACTCGAAACAATGAGCAGTTCTTC. J is TRBJ2-1 and V is TRBV6-6, with TRBD2 as a possible D gene (6 bases). Germline loops: CDR1 MNHNY, CDR2 SVGAGI (reference sequence). Trimming pared 2 bases from V and 5 bases from J, leaving 10 bases between. The CDR3 loop spans 14 amino acids.

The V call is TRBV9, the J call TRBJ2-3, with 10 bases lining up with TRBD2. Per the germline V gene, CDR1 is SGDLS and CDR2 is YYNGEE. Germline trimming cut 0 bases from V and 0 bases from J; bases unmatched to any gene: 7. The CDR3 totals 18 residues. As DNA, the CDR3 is TGTGCCAGCAGCGTAGCCCTAGCGGGGGTCACTAGCACAGATACGCAGTATTTT. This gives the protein CASSVALAGVTSTDTQYF.

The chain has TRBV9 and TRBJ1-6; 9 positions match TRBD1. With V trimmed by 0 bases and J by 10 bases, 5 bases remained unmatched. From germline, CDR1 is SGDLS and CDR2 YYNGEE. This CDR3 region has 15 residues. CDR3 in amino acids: CASSVDSTGGSPLHF. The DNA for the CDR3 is TGTGCCAGCAGCGTAGACTCAACAGGGGGCTCACCCCTCCACTTT.